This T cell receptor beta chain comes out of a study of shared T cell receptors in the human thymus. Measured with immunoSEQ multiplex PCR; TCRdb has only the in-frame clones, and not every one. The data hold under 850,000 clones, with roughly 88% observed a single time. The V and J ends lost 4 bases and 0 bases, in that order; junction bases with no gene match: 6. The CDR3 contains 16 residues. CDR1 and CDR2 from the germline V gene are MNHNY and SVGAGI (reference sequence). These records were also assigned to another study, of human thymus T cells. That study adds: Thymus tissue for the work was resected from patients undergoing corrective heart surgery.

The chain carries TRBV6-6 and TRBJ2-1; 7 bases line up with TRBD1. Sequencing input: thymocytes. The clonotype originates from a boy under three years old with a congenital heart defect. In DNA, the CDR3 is TGTGCCAGCAGTTCGAAGGGGGCGGACTCCTACAATGAGCAGTTCTTC. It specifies CASSSKGADSYNEQFF.